The source of this T cell receptor beta chain is a study of blood T cell repertoires in COVID-19. Germline V gives CDR1 LNHDA, CDR2 SQIVND (reference sequence). There are 15 residues in the CDR3. V shed 1 base and J 8 bases; nucleotides not matched to a gene: 8. Here immunoSEQ multiplex PCR was the method, and the copy in TCRdb shows in-frame clones only, minus some. The data show approximately 100,000 clones, about 85% seen once. The sequence was obtained from a man at least 80 years old with acute or convalescent COVID-19. Sequenced material: peripheral blood. This chain links TRBV19 with TRBJ2-3; 8 nucleotides agree with TRBD2. The CDR3: CASSIGDGRAGTQYF. CDR3 coding DNA: TGTGCCAGTAGTATAGGGGACGGGAGGGCCGGTACGCAGTATTTT.